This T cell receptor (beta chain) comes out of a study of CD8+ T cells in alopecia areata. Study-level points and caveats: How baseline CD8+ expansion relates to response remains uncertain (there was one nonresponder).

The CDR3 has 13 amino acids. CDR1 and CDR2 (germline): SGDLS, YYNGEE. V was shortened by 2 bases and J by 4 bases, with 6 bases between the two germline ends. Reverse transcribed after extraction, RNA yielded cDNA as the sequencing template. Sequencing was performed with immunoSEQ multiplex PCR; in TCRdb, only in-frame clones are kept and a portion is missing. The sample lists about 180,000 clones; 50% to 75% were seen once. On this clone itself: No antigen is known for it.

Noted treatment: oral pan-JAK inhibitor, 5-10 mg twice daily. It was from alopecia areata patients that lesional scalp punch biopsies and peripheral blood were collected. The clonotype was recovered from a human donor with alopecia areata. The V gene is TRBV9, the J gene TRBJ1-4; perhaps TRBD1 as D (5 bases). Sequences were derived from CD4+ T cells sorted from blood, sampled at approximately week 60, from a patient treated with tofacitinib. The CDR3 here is CASSVGLNEKLFF. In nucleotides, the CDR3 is TGTGCCAGCAGCGTGGGGCTTAATGAAAAACTGTTTTTT.